What follows are 15 T cell receptor beta chains derived from one specimen sequenced in a study of breast tumors, draining lymph nodes, adjacent tissues. TCRdb re-called the multiplex PCR reads with MiXCR, one entry per CDR3 protein. Seen here are about 140,000 distinct CDR3 sequences, more than 20% observed once, and the top ten hold around 2.7%. Samples came from axillary lymph nodes draining the breast cancer. Sequencing was performed on axillary lymph node tissue. The receptors stem from a female donor with breast cancer. Some clones in this sample may be carry-over from other donors' samples.

This clonotype came up many times. The rearrangement uses TRBV19 and TRBJ2-2; 7 bases align to TRBD2. V lost 3 bases to trimming and J lost 4 bases; unmatched junction nucleotides: 5. Looked up from germline, CDR1 is LNHDA and CDR2 is SQIVND (reference sequence). This CDR3 is built from 15 residues. The CDR3, as DNA: TGTGCCAGTAGTATGGCGGGAGTTGGCACCGGGGAGCTGTTTTTT. Translation gives CASSMAGVGTGELFF.

This clonotype was seen many times. The J gene is TRBJ1-4, the V gene TRBV30, with D uncertain. Per the germline V gene, CDR1 is GTSNPN and CDR2 is SVGIG (reference sequence). Trimming pared 3 bases from V and 4 bases from J, leaving 12 bases between. This CDR3 contains 14 residues. The CDR3 DNA reads as TGTGCCTGGAGAGCGATGGGATATAATGAAAAACTGTTTTTT. Translation: CAWRAMGYNEKLFF.

This clonotype has at least ten counts. This sequence joins TRBV5-4 and TRBJ2-1, with TRBD2 identical over 13 bases. With V trimmed by 4 bases and J by 4 bases, 2 bases remained unmatched. This CDR3 region has 15 residues. Germline CDR1 is SGHNT and CDR2 is YYREEE (reference sequence). The CDR3 sequence is CASSKTSGRYNEQFF. Written as DNA, the CDR3 is TGTGCCAGCAGCAAGACTAGCGGGAGGTACAATGAGCAGTTCTTC.

This clonotype has ten or more counts. The chain employs TRBV5-4 and TRBJ2-3; D unresolved. Germline CDR1 SGHNT, CDR2 YYREEE (reference sequence). Trimming pared 4 bases from V and 3 bases from J, leaving 9 bases between. This CDR3 contains 13 residues. CDR3 loop: CASSPTETDTQYF. The CDR3 DNA reads TGTGCCAGCAGCCCAACAGAAACAGATACGCAGTATTTT.

This clonotype was counted a few times. The gene calls are TRBV30 and TRBJ1-3, with no clear D. CDR3 length equals 13 residues. CDR1 is GTSNPN, CDR2 SVGIG, per germline (reference sequence). Trimming took off 2 bases at V and 4 bases at J, with 9 bases between the two ends. CDR3 in amino acids: CAWSSGLGNTIYF. CDR3 sequence (DNA): TGTGCCTGGAGTTCTGGACTAGGAAACACCATATATTTT.

This clonotype has ten or more counts. The chain is built from TRBV10-1 and TRBJ1-2; 11 positions agree with TRBD1. V lost 5 bases to trimming and J lost 7 bases; unmatched junction nucleotides: 3. Germline V gene data show CDR1 as WNHNN and CDR2 as SYGVQD (reference sequence). The CDR3 totals 13 residues. CDR3 sequence reads: CASSKDRGPGYTF. CDR3 nucleotides: TGCGCCAGCAGTAAGGACAGGGGGCCTGGCTACACCTTC.

Comment on this clonotype: This could be a read error, since a much larger clone is one nucleotide away. The J gene is TRBJ2-3, the V gene TRBV30; D gene uncertain. Germline assignment: CDR1 GTSNPN and CDR2 SVGIG (reference sequence). V lost 4 bases to trimming and J lost 4 bases, with 15 bases between them. This CDR3 is built from 14 residues. CDR3 sequence (DNA): TGTGCCTGGACGCTAGGAGAGTACGCAGATACGCAGTATTTT. Protein sequence: CAWTLGEYADTQYF.

Many counts were recorded for this clonotype. The V gene is TRBV7-9, the J gene TRBJ2-1; D unclear. The germline gives CDR1 SEHNR, CDR2 FQNEAQ (reference sequence). V dropped 2 bases and J dropped 7 bases, with 15 bases sitting between them. CDR3 length: 15 amino acids. As DNA, the CDR3 is TGTGCCAGCAGCTTATTTAACACACCGGGTAATGAGCAGTTCTTC. It encodes CASSLFNTPGNEQFF.

This clonotype was counted ten times or more. The V gene is TRBV15, the J gene TRBJ2-3; no clear D. The CDR3 is made up of 13 amino acids. The V gene lost 6 bases and the J gene lost 5 bases, with 12 bases spanning the gap. CDR1 LNHNV and CDR2 YYDKDF come from the germline V gene (reference sequence). In DNA, the CDR3 is TGTGCCACCAGGGGAACATCGGAAGATACGCAGTATTTT. Protein: CATRGTSEDTQYF.

This clonotype was seen only a few times. This chain uses TRBV7-2 with TRBJ2-2; no clear D gene. CDR1 SGHTA and CDR2 FQGNSA come from the germline V gene. The CDR3 extends over 13 amino acids. V was trimmed by 5 bases and J by 4 bases, leaving 8 bases between them. In nucleotides, the CDR3 is TGTGCCAGCAGCCGAGACCCCACCGGGGAGCTGTTTTTT. Translation gives CASSRDPTGELFF.

DNA for the CDR3: TGCGCCAGCAGCTTGGCCTCGACGTCTGCTCCTGGGGCCAACGTCCTGACTTTC. Translated, it gives CASSLASTSAPGANVLTF. The rearrangement uses TRBV5-1 and TRBJ2-6; D not certain. Trimming left V 0 bases short and J 2 bases short, with 15 bases between. CDR3 length: 18 amino acids. CDR1 and CDR2 (germline): SGHRS, YFSETQ. Variable domain in full (rest from reference TRBV5-1 and TRBJ2-6): KAGVTQTPRYLIKTRGQQVTLSCSPISGHRSVSWYQQTPGQGLQFLFEYFSETQRNKGNFPGRFSGRQFSNSRSEMNVSTLELGDSALYLCASSLASTSAPGANVLTFGAGSRLTVL.

This clonotype was seen a few times. The chain is built from TRBV30 and TRBJ2-2; TRBD2 is a possible D gene (5 bases). The germline V gene encodes CDR1 GTSNPN and CDR2 SVGIG (reference sequence). The V gene lost 2 bases and the J gene lost 7 bases, with 14 bases spanning the gap. CDR3 length equals 14 residues. This CDR3 is CAWSQTRSVGELFF. The CDR3 DNA is TGTGCCTGGAGTCAAACTAGATCGGTCGGGGAGCTGTTTTTT. The variable domain in full, with the rest retrieved from reference TRBV30 and TRBJ2-2, is SQTIHQWPATLVQPVGSPLSLECTVEGTSNPNLYWYRQAAGRGLQLLFYSVGIGQISSEVPQNLSASRPQDRQFILSSKKLLLSDSGFYLCAWSQTRSVGELFFGEGSRLTVL.

This clonotype showed up many times. The V and J genes are TRBV19 and TRBJ2-5, with TRBD1 matching over 9 bases. V lost 3 bases, J lost 4 bases, and 6 bases stayed unmatched. This CDR3 is built from 15 residues. Per germline, CDR1 LNHDA and CDR2 SQIVND (reference sequence). The CDR3 sequence: CASSIIQGAGETQYF. The CDR3 region has the DNA TGTGCCAGTAGTATCATACAGGGGGCAGGAGAGACCCAGTACTTC.

In this sample, this clonotype turned up a few times. The chain links TRBV5-1 to TRBJ1-2, with a possible D match to TRBD1 (5 bases). The CDR3 extends over 14 amino acids. The germline V and J ends were trimmed by 0 bases and 8 bases, with 14 bases remaining between them. Germline CDR1 and CDR2: SGHRS and YFSETQ. For the CDR3, the DNA is TGCGCCAGCAGCTTGGATAGGGGAGGGGCCGGCTACACCTTC. It codes for CASSLDRGGAGYTF. Full variable domain (rest looked up from reference TRBV5-1 and TRBJ1-2): KAGVTQTPRYLIKTRGQQVTLSCSPISGHRSVSWYQQTPGQGLQFLFEYFSETQRNKGNFPGRFSGRQFSNSRSEMNVSTLELGDSALYLCASSLDRGGAGYTFGSGTRLTVV.

The table lists this clonotype with many counts. The rearrangement links TRBV7-2 to TRBJ2-5; 8 bases map to TRBD2. The length of the CDR3 is 14 residues. V lost 5 bases to trimming and J lost 6 bases; unmatched junction nucleotides: 8. The germline CDR1 and CDR2 sequences are SGHTA and FQGNSA. The DNA for the CDR3 is TGTGCCAGCAGCCCTCGGGGGGGGGCGCAGACCCAGTACTTC. Its translation: CASSPRGGAQTQYF.